This T cell receptor beta chain is from a study of molecular identifiers for immune sequencing clone quantification. The CDR3 has 14 amino acids. Trimming cost V 1 base and J 5 bases, with 12 bases left between them. Germline V gene data show CDR1 as LNHDA and CDR2 as SQIVND (reference sequence). Methods described previously, with TCR primers listed, were used for bulk TCR libraries. TCRdb itself ran the PCR reads through MiXCR, one entry per CDR3 protein. The sample holds hundreds of thousands of distinct CDR3 sequences, 25% seen once. At least ten counts were recorded for this clonotype. Sorting isolated naive CD8 T cells as CD8+CD4-CCR7+CD45RA+ events.

The TCR sequence derives from a human donor in good health. Some libraries in this study had Jurkat cell RNA spiked in. Sequencing was done on a sample of naive CD8+ T cells from blood, with Jurkat cell RNA spiked in. Subset reported: FACS-sorted CD8+CD4-CCR7+CD45RA+ naive T cells. The genes are TRBV19 and TRBJ2-7; D may be TRBD2 (6 bases). CDR3 bases: TGTGCCAGTAGTATAGTCGGGGGAGTCCACGAGCAGTACTTC. Amino acid sequence: CASSIVGGVHEQYF.